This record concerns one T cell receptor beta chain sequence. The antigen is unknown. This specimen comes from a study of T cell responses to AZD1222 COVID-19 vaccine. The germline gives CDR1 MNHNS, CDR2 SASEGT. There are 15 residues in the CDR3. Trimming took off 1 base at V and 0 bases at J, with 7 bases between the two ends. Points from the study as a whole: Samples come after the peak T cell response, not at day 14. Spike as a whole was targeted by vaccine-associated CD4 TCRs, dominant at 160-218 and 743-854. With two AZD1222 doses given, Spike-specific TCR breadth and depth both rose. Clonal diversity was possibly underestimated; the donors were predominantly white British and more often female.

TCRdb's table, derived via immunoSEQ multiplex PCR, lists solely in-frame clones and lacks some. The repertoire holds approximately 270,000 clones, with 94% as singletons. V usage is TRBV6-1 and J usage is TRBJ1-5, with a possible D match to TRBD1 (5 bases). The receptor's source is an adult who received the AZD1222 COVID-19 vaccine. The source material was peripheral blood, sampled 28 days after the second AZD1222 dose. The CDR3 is CASSEGGSSNQPQHF. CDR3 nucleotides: TGTGCCAGCAGTGAAGGGGGGTCTAGCAATCAGCCCCAGCATTTT.